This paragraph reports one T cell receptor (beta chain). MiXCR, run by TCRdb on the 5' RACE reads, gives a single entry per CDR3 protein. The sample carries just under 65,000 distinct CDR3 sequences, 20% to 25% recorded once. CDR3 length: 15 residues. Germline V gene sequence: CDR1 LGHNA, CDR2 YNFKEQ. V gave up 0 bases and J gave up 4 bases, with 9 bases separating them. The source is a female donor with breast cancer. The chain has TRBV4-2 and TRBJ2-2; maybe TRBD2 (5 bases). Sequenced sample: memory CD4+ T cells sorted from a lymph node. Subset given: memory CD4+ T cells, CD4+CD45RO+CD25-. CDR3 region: CASSQDIALTGELFF. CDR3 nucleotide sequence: TGTGCCAGCAGCCAAGATATAGCGCTCACCGGGGAGCTGTTTTTT.